Given below is one T cell receptor (beta chain) in context. Its antigen remains unidentified. This sample stems from a study of T cell responses to AZD1222 COVID-19 vaccine. Study information: Timing groups of about 4 and about 12 weeks for second doses were pooled.

Notes on the study in general: Donors in the cohort were predominantly white British and more often female, and clonal diversity was possibly underestimated. Unmutated variant regions are reportedly targeted by nearly half of spike-specific TCRs. Only a handful of AZD1222 recipients, roughly 6 in all, had baseline seropositivity.

Method: immunoSEQ multiplex PCR; TCRdb's copy keeps in-frame clones and lacks some. This table has about 100,000 clones, 90% appearing once. Germline CDR1 reads SGHRS; CDR2 reads YFSETQ. After removal of 2 bases from V and 4 bases from J, the junction contained 5 bases not matched to a gene. This CDR3 has 15 amino acids. The sequencing used peripheral blood, collected on day 0 of AZD1222 vaccination. The receptor's source is an adult in good health. The V call is TRBV5-1, the J call TRBJ2-1; 8 nucleotides align to TRBD2. CDR3 amino acids: CASSLGAGVYNEQFF. Written as DNA, the CDR3 is TGCGCCAGCAGCTTAGGAGCGGGGGTGTACAATGAGCAGTTCTTC.